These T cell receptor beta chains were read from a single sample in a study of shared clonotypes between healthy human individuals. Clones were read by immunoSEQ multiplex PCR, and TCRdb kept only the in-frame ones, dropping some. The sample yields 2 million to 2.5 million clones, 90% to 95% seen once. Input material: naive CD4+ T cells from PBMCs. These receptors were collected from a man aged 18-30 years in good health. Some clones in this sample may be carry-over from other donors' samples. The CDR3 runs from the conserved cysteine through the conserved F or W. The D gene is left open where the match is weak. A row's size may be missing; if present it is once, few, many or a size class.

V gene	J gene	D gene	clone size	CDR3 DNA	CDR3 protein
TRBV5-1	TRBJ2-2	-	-	TGCGCCAGCAGCTTGGCCTTGACCGCCGGGGAGCTGTTTTTT	CASSLALTAGELFF
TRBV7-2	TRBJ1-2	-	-	TGTGCCAGCAGCTTAAGCACAGGGACCCCGGGGGGCTACACCTTC	CASSLSTGTPGGYTF
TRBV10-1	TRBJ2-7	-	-	TGCGCCAGCAGTGAAAACTACGAGCAGTACTTC	CASSENYEQYF
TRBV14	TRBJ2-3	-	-	TGTGCCAGCAGCCACGGCCGGGCCCTCTCAGATATGCAGTATTTT	CASSHGRALSDMQYF
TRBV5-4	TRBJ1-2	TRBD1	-	TGTGCCAGCAGCTTGTCAACAGGGGACTATGGCTACACCTTC	CASSLSTGDYGYTF
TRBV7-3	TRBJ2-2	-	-	TGTGCCAGCAGCTTAATGGCCCCCGGGAACACCGGGGAGCTGTTTTTT	CASSLMAPGNTGELFF
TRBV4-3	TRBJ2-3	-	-	TGCGCCAGCAGCCAAGGAATAAAAGGGGGGGGCACAGATACGCAGTATTTT	CASSQGIKGGGTDTQYF
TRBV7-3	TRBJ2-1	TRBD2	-	TGTGCCAGCAGCTCCCGTGGCGGGCGGGAGTCCTACAATGAGCAGTTCTTC	CASSSRGGRESYNEQFF
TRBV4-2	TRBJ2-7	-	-	TGTGCCAGCAGCCAAGCCCGGGCCTACGAGCAGTACTTC	CASSQARAYEQYF
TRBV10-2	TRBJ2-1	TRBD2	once	TGCGCCAGCAAGGAAGCGGGAGAATTGTATAGCAATGAGCAGTTCTTC	CASKEAGELYSNEQFF
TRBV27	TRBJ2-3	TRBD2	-	TGTGCCAGCAGTTTAAGGGGACTAGCGGGGGTCACAGATACGCAGTATTTT	CASSLRGLAGVTDTQYF
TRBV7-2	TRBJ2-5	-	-	TGTGCCAGCAGTCCACCCCCAGGGCGGGAGACCCAGTACTTC	CASSPPPGRETQYF
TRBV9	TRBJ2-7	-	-	TGTGCCAGCAGCTCCAGGGGGGGGCCCTCCTACGAGCAGTACTTC	CASSSRGGPSYEQYF
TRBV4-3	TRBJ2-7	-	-	TGCGCCAGCAGCCTAGAGCGGATAACCTACGAGCAGTACTTC	CASSLERITYEQYF
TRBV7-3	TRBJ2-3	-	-	TGTGCCAGCAGCTTAAATCGGGGTAGCACAGATACGCAGTATTTT	CASSLNRGSTDTQYF
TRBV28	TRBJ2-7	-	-	TGTGCCAGCAGCATAAACTGGTACGAGCAGTACTTC	CASSINWYEQYF
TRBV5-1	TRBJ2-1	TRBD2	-	TGCGCCAGCGGCGGACTAGCGGGAGGATACAATGAGCAGTTCTTC	CASGGLAGGYNEQFF
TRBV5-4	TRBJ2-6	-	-	TGTGCCAGCAGCTATTACAGCTCTGGGGCCAACGTCCTGACTTTC	CASSYYSSGANVLTF
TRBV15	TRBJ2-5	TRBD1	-	TGTGCCACCAGCAGGGGACAGTCAGAGACCCAGTACTTC	CATSRGQSETQYF
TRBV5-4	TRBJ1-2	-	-	TGTGCCAGCATGGCAGGGAGGAACTATGGCTACACCTTC	CASMAGRNYGYTF
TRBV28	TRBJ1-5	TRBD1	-	TGTGCCAGCAGGAGGGACAGGGGGGATTCGAGTCGGCCCAATCAGCCCCAGCATTTT	CASRRDRGDSSRPNQPQHF
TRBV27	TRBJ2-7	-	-	TGTGCCAGCAAATTTGGCAGCCCTAGCGAGCAGTACTTC	CASKFGSPSEQYF
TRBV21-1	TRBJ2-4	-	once	TGTGCCAGCAGCAAATACCCCAACGACAAAAACATTCAGTACTTC	CASSKYPNDKNIQYF
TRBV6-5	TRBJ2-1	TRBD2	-	TGTGCCAGCAGTTACTCGATTCTAGCGGGATGGGAGCAGTTCTTC	CASSYSILAGWEQFF
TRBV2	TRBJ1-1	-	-	TGTGCCAGCAGTGTAAGCAGGACGAGCACTGAAGCTTTCTTT	CASSVSRTSTEAFF
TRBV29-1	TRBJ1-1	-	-	TGCAGCGTTGAAATACCATTCCAAAATCCCAACACTGAAGCTTTCTTT	CSVEIPFQNPNTEAFF
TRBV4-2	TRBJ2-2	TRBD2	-	TGTGCCAGCAGCCAAGAGACTAGCGGGACTGGCGGGGAGCTGTTTTTT	CASSQETSGTGGELFF
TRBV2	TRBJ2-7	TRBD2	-	TGTGCCAGCAGAATCGGACTAGCGGGAGTCTACGAGCAGTACTTC	CASRIGLAGVYEQYF
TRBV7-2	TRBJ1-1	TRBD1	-	TGTGCCAGCAGCTTCACAGGGGGGTACACTGAAGCTTTCTTT	CASSFTGGYTEAFF
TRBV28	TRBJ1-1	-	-	TGTGCCAGCCGGGACTTCCTTCACGCTGAAGCTTTCTTT	CASRDFLHAEAFF
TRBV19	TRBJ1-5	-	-	TGTGCCAGTAGGCCATATAAGGCACGGAGCAATCAGCCCCAGCATTTT	CASRPYKARSNQPQHF
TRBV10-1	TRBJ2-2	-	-	TGCGCCAGCAGTGAGTCTGTGGTCACCGGGGAGCTGTTTTTT	CASSESVVTGELFF
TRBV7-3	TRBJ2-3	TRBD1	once	TGTGCCAGCAGTCTGAACGGACAGGGGGGATCGGATACGCAGTATTTT	CASSLNGQGGSDTQYF
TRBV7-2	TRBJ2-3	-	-	TGTGCCAGCAGCCTGATTCCTAGCACAGATACGCAGTATTTT	CASSLIPSTDTQYF
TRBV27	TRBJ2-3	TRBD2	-	TGTGCCAGCAGTTACGGACTAGCTGAAGATACGCAGTATTTT	CASSYGLAEDTQYF
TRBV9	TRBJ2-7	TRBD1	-	TGTGCCAGCAGCTCTCTGGGGACAGGGAATCACGAGCAGTACTTC	CASSSLGTGNHEQYF
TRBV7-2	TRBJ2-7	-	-	TGTGCCAGCAGCTTATTTCTGGGGTCGACCTACGAGCAGTACTTC	CASSLFLGSTYEQYF
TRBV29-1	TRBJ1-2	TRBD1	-	TGCAGCACCGGACAGGGGGTTGGCGGCTACACCTTC	CSTGQGVGGYTF
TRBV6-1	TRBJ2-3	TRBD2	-	TGTGCCAGCAGTGTTAAGCGGGAGGGGGCTGATACGCAGTATTTT	CASSVKREGADTQYF
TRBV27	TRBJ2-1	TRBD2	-	TGTGCCAGCAGTGGACTAGCGGGAGGCGACAATGAGCAGTTCTTC	CASSGLAGGDNEQFF
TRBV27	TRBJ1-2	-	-	TGTGCCAGCAGCGCAACAGGGTCCTATGGCTACACCTTC	CASSATGSYGYTF
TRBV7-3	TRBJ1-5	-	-	TGTGCCAGCAGCCTCCGCAGACAAGATGGCAATCAGCCCCAGCATTTT	CASSLRRQDGNQPQHF
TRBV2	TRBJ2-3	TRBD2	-	TGTGCCAGCACCCCGGGACTAGCGGGCGGCACAGATACGCAGTATTTT	CASTPGLAGGTDTQYF